This T cell receptor beta chain was documented in a study of TIL therapy for anti-PD-1-resistant metastatic lung cancer. Deletions cut 1 base from V and 4 bases from J, with 5 bases between. The CDR3 sequence is 14 residues long. Germline V gene lookup returns CDR1 SGHAT and CDR2 FQNNGV. This clone was seen a few times. Time point defined: pre-treatment sample, taken before nivolumab and TIL therapy. The tumor samples were excised metastases, mostly pleural nodules or supraclavicular lymph nodes. The libraries were made with immunoSEQ v3. Sequenced by immunoSEQ multiplex PCR; TCRdb stores in-frame clones only, minus some. The repertoire has some 13,000 clones, roughly two thirds of them found once; the top ten carry about 8.4%.

The gene calls are TRBV11-2 and TRBJ2-6; unclear D gene. The sequenced sample was tumor tissue, obtained at baseline. The receptor was derived from a woman between 30 and 80 years old with non-small cell lung cancer. The chain's CDR3 is CASSLVEGANVLTF. In DNA, the CDR3 is TGTGCCAGCAGCTTAGTGGAAGGGGCCAACGTCCTGACTTTC.